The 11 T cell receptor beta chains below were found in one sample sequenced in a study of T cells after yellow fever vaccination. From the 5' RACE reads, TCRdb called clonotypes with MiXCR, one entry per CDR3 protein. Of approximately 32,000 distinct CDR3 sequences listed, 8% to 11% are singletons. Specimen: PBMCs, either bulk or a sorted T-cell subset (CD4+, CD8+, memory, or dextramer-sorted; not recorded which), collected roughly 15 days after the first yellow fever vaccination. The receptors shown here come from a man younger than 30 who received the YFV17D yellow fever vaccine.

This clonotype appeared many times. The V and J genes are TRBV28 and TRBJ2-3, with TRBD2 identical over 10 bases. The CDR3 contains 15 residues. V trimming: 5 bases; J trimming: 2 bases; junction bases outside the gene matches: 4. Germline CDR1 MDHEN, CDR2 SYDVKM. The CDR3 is CASSLAGANTDTQYF. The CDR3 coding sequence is TGTGCCAGCAGTCTAGCGGGGGCCAACACAGATACGCAGTATTTT.

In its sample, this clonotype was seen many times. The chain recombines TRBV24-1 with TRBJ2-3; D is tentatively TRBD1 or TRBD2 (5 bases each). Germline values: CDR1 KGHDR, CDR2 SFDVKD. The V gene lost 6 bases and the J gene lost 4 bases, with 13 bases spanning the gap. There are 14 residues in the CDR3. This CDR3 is CATSPGATSDTQYF. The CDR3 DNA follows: TGTGCCACCAGTCCCGGGGCCACCTCAGATACGCAGTATTTT.

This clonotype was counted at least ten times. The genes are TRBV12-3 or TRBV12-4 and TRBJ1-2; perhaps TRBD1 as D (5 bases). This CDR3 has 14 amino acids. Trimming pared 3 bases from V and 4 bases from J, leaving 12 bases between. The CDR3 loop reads CASSFRGGFYGYTF. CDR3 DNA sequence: TGTGCCAGCAGTTTCCGGGGCGGCTTCTATGGCTACACCTTC.

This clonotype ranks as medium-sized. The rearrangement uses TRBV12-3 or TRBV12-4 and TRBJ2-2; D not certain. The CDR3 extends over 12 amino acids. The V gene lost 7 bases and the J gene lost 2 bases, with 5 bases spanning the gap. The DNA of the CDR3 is TGTGCCAGCACCCCCAACACCGGGGAGCTGTTTTTT. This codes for CASTPNTGELFF.

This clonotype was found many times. In DNA form, the CDR3 reads TGTGCCAGCAGGACAGCCGCTACAGGCTACACCTTC. Translated, it gives CASRTAATGYTF. The chain links TRBV19 to TRBJ1-2, with D possibly being TRBD1 (6 bases). The CDR3 has 12 residues. The V gene's germline CDR1 is LNHDA and CDR2 SQIVND (reference sequence). V lost 9 bases, J lost 8 bases, and 16 bases lay in between.

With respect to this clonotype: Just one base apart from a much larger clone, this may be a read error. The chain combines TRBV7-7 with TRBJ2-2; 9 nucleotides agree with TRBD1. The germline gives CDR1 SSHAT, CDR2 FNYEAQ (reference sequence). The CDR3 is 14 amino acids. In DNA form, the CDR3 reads TGTGCTAGCAGCTCCCAACAGGGGGCCTGGGAGCTGTTTTTT. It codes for CASSSQQGAWELFF.

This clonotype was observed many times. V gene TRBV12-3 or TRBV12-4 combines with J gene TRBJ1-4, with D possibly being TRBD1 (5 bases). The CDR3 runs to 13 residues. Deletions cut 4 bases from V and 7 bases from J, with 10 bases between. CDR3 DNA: TGTGCCAGCAGTTATTTTGGGGGTGAAAAACTGTTTTTT. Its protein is CASSYFGGEKLFF.

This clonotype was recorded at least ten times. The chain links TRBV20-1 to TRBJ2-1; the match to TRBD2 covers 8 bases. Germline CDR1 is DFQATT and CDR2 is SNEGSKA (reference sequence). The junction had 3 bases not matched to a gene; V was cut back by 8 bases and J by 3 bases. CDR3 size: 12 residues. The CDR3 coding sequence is TGCAGTCCCGGGGGGGGCTACAATGAGCAGTTCTTC. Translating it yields CSPGGGYNEQFF.

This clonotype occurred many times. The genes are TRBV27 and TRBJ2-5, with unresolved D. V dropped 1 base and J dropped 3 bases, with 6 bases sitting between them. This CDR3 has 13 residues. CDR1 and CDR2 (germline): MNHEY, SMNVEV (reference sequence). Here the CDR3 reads CASSLYTEETQYF. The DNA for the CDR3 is TGTGCCAGCAGTTTATACACGGAAGAGACCCAGTACTTC.

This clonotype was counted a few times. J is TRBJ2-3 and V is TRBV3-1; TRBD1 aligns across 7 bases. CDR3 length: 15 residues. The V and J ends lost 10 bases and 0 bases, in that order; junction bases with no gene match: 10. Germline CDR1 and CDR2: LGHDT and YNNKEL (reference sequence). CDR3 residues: CATTHRTGSTDTQYF. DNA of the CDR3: TGTGCCACCACCCACCGGACAGGCAGCACAGATACGCAGTATTTT.

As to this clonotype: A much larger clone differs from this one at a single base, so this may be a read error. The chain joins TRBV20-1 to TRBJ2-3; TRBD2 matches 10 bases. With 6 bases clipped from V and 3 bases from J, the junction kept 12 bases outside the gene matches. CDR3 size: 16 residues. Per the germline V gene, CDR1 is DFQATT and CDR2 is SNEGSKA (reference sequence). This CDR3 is CSALGTSVGTTDTQYF. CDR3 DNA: TGCAGTGCACTAGGGACTAGCGTGGGGACTACAGATACGCAGTATTTT.